The TCR beta chain described here comes from a study of T cells in Graves' hyperthyroidism and ophthalmopathy. This clonotype was seen a single time. This CDR3 spans 17 amino acids. The J segment lost 1 base and the V segment lost 6 bases, leaving 4 bases of the junction unmatched. Germline V gene data show CDR1 as SEHNR and CDR2 as FQNEAQ (reference sequence). The TCR beta CDR3 regions underwent amplification using RNA transcripts as the source. Carried out on the TCR CDR3, a first-round RT-PCR used the HTBI primer set. TCRdb processed the multiplex PCR reads anew with MiXCR; each CDR3 protein has one entry. The sample carries 450,000 to 700,000 distinct CDR3 sequences, around 45% recorded once. Patients with uncontrolled infections, other autoimmune diseases, pregnancy or lactation were excluded.

The origin of this receptor is an adult woman with Graves' disease, either hyperthyroidism or ophthalmopathy (not recorded which). The chain couples TRBV7-9 to TRBJ2-2, with 14 bases identical to TRBD2. Material: peripheral blood or thyroid tissue (not recorded which). The CDR3 spells CASSSTSGRENTGELFF. CDR3 sequence (DNA): TGTGCCAGCAGTTCGACTAGCGGGAGGGAGAACACCGGGGAGCTGTTTTTT.